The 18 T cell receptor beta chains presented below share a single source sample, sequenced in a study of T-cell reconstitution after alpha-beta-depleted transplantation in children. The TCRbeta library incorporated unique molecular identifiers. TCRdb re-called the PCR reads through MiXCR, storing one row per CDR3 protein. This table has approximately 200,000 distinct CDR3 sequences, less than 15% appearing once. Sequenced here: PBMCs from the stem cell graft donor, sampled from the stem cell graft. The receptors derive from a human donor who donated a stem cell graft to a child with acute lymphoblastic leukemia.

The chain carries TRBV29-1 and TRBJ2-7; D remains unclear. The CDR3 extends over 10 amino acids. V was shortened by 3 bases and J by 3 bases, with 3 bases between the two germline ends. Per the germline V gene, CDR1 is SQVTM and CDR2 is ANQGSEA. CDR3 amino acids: CSVDRYEQYF. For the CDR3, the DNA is TGCAGCGTTGATCGCTACGAGCAGTACTTC.

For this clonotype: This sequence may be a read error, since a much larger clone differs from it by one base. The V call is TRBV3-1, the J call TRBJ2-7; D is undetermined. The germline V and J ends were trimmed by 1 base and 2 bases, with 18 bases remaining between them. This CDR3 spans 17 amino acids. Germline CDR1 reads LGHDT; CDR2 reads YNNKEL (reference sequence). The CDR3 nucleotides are TGTGCCAGCAGCCAAGCTTGGTTTCGGCGGATGACCTACGAGCAGTACTTC. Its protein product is CASSQAWFRRMTYEQYF.

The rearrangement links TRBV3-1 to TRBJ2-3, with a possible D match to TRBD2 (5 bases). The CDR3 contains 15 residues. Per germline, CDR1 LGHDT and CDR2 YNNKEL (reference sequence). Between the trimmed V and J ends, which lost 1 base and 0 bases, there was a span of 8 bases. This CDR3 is CASSQARASTDTQYF. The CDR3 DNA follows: TGTGCCAGCAGCCAAGCGCGGGCAAGCACAGATACGCAGTATTTT.

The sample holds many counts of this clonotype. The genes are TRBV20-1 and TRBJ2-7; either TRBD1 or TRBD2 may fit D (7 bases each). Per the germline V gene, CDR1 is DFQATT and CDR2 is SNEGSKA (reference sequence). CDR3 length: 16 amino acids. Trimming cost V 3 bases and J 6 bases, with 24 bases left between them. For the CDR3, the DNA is TGCAGTGCTAGTTCGGGGTTTGGGGGAGGGGGCTCCGAGCAGTACTTC. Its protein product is CSASSGFGGGGSEQYF.

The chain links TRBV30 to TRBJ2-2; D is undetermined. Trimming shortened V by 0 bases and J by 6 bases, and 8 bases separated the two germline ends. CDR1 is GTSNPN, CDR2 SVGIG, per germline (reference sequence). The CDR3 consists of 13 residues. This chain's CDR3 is CAWSVDLSGELFF. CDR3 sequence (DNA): TGTGCCTGGAGTGTGGACCTCTCCGGGGAGCTGTTTTTT.

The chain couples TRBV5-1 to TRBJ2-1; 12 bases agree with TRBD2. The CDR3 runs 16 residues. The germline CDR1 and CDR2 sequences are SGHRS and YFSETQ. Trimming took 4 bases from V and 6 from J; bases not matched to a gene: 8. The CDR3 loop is CASSARLAGVGNEQFF. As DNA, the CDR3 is TGCGCCAGCAGCGCCCGACTAGCGGGAGTGGGCAATGAGCAGTTCTTC.

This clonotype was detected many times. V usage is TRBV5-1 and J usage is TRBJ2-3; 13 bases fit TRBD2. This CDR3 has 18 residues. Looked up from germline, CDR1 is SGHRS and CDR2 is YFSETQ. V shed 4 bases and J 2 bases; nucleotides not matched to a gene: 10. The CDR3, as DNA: TGCGCCAGCAGCCCGGGACTAGCGGGGCTAGACACCACAGATACGCAGTATTTT. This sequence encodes CASSPGLAGLDTTDTQYF.

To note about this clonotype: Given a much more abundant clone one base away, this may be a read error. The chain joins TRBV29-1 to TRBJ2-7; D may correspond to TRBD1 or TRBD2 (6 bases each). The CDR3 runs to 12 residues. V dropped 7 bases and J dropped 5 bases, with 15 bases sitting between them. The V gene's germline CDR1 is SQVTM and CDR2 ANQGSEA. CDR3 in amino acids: CSARQEGHEQYF. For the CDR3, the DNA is TGCAGCGCCCGACAGGAGGGCCACGAGCAGTACTTC.

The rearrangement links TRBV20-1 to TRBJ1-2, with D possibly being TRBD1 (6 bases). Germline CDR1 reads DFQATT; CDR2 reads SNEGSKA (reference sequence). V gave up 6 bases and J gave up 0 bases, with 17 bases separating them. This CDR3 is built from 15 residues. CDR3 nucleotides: TGCAGTGCCCCTCCCGGGGGGGCTTCTAACTATGGCTACACCTTC. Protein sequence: CSAPPGGASNYGYTF.

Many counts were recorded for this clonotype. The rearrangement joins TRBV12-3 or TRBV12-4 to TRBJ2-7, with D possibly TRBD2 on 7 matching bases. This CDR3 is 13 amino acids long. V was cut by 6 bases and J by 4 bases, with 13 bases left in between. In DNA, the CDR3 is TGTGCCAGCAGGCATAGGGGGGGGTACGAGCAGTACTTC. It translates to CASRHRGGYEQYF.

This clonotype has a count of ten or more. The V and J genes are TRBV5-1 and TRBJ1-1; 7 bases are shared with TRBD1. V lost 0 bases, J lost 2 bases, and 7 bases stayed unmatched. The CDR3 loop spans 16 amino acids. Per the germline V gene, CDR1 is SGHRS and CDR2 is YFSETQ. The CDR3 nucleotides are TGCGCCAGCAGCTTGGCCTCCGACAGGGTAAACACTGAAGCTTTCTTT. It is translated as CASSLASDRVNTEAFF.

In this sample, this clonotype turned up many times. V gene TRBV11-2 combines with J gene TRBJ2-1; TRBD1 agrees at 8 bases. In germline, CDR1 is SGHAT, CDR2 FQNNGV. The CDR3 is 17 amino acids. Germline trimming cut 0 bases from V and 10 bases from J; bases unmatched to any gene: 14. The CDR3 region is CASSLDLNEGQDGEQFF. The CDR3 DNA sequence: TGTGCCAGCAGCTTAGATCTAAACGAGGGACAGGACGGCGAGCAGTTCTTC.

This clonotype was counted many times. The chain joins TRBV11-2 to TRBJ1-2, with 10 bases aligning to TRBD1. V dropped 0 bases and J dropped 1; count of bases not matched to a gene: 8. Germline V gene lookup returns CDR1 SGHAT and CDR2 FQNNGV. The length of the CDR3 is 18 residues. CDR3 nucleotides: TGTGCCAGCAGCTTAGATCACGGGACAGGGGAACTTAACTATGGCTACACCTTC. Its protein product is CASSLDHGTGELNYGYTF.

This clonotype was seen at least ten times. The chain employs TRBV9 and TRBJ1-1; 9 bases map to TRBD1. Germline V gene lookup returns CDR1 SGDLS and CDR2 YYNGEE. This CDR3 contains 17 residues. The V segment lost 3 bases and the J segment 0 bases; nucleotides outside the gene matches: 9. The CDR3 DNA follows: TGTGCCAGCAGCGACCCACCGGGACAGGGACTGAACACTGAAGCTTTCTTT. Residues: CASSDPPGQGLNTEAFF.

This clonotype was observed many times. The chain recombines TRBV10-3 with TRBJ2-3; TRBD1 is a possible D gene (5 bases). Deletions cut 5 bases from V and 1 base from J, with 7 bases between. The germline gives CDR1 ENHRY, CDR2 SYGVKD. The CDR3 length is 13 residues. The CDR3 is CAISTTGTDTQYF. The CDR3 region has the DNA TGTGCCATCAGTACGACAGGCACAGATACGCAGTATTTT.

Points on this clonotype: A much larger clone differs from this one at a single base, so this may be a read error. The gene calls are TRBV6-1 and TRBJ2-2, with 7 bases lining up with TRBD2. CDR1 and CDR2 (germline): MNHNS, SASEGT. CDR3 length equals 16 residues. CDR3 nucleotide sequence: TGTGCCAGCAGAGGCGGGACTAACAGGAACACCGGGGACCTGTTTTTT. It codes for CASRGGTNRNTGDLFF.

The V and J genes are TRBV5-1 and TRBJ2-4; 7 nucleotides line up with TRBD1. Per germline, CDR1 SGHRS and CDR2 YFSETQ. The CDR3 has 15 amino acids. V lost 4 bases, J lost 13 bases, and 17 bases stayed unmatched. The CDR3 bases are TGCGCCAGCAGCCCGGGACAGAAAGCCAAAAACAGGCAGTACTTC. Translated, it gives CASSPGQKAKNRQYF.

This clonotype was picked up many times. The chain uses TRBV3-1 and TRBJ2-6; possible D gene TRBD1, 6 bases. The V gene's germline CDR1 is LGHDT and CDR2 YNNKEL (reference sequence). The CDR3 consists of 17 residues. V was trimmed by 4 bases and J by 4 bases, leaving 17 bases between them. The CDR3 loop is CASSPTANRAGANVLTF. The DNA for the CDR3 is TGTGCCAGCAGCCCAACGGCGAACAGGGCCGGGGCCAACGTCCTGACTTTC.